These T cell receptor beta chains were read from a single sample in a study of cytomegalovirus exposure and HLA in healthy donors. Here immunoSEQ multiplex PCR was the method, and the copy in TCRdb shows in-frame clones only, minus some. The table lists approximately 92,000 clones, 70% to 85% of them singletons. Material for sequencing was PBMCs. The receptors derive from a man aged 55 to 69 in good health and CMV-seronegative. CDR3s include the opening cysteine and the closing phenylalanine or tryptophan.

v_gene	j_gene	CDR3aa
TRBV5-6	TRBJ2-2	CASSPSPGGPATGELFF
TRBV4-1	TRBJ2-1	CASSQDEGGLQFF
TRBV2	TRBJ2-5	CASSEEGRETQYF
TRBV19	TRBJ1-1	CASSVSGNTEAFF
TRBV4-2	TRBJ2-7	CASSRLADYEQYF
TRBV6-4	TRBJ1-2	CASKPGQANYGYTF
TRBV4-1	TRBJ2-1	CASSQLVAGDYEQFF
TRBV10-1	TRBJ2-3	CASSESTADTQYF
TRBV11-2	TRBJ2-1	CASSSGTMNEQFF
TRBV7-9	TRBJ2-7	CASRSDRGLGEQYF
TRBV27	TRBJ2-7	CASSFPGRVHEQYF
TRBV14	TRBJ1-1	CASSTRSGRRNTEAFF
TRBV19	TRBJ2-1	CASSSSGRINEQFF
TRBV7-9	TRBJ2-2	CASSLPVSGVYTGELFF
TRBV7-2	TRBJ2-5	CASSWTSGGAETQYF